These 32 T cell receptor beta chains share one sample of origin, sequenced in a study of regulatory T cells in long-lasting Graves disease. Time point here: newly diagnosed GD, antithyroid drugs for less than 3 months. Construction of the TCR library relied on RNA isolated from PBMCs. Sequencing libraries for TCR beta were prepared with iRepertoire HTBI primers and Arm-PCR of CDR3 regions. TCRdb fed the multiplex PCR reads into MiXCR, producing one record per CDR3 protein. The data contain approximately 390,000 distinct CDR3 sequences, about 16% of them singletons. These data were also filed under a second study, of T cells in Graves' hyperthyroidism and ophthalmopathy.

Sample: peripheral blood mononuclear cells (PBMCs), taken at new diagnosis, from a patient treated with antithyroid drugs. These receptors all come from a woman between 18 and 30 years old with Graves disease.

The chain has TRBV15 and TRBJ2-5; D gene ambiguous. With 0 bases removed from V and 7 bases from J, the gap between germline ends came to 6 bases. Germline V gives CDR1 LNHNV, CDR2 YYDKDF (reference sequence). There are 12 residues in the CDR3. CDR3 residues: CATSRDLTTQYF. CDR3 nucleotides: TGTGCCACCAGCAGAGATTTAACGACCCAGTACTTC.

This clonotype was observed many times. The chain carries TRBV3-1 and TRBJ1-1; 10 nucleotides align to TRBD1. Germline V CDR1 and CDR2: LGHDT, YNNKEL (reference sequence). With V trimmed by 4 bases and J by 7 bases, 6 bases remained unmatched. This CDR3 has 14 amino acids. As DNA, the CDR3 is TGTGCCAGCAGCCTGGGACAGGGGCGAGGTGAAGCTTTCTTT. It specifies CASSLGQGRGEAFF.

This chain uses TRBV19 with TRBJ2-7; TRBD2 aligns across 7 bases. The length of the CDR3 is 16 residues. CDR1 and CDR2 from the germline V gene are LNHDA and SQIVND (reference sequence). Germline trimming cut 2 bases from V and 5 bases from J; bases unmatched to any gene: 12. CDR3 loop: CASSIRGGAGAHEQYF. The CDR3 coding sequence is TGTGCCAGTAGTATAAGGGGAGGGGCAGGCGCCCACGAGCAGTACTTC.

In regard to this clonotype: Possible read error: a much larger clone is one base away. V gene TRBV13 combines with J gene TRBJ1-4; D is unclear. V lost 6 bases and J lost 8, with 19 bases in between. The germline V gene encodes CDR1 PRHDT and CDR2 FYEKMQ (reference sequence). The length of the CDR3 is 15 residues. Written as DNA, the CDR3 is TGTGCCAGCAGTAGGGAGAGAGGAGGGAACGAAAAACTGTTTTTT. Translating it yields CASSRERGGNEKLFF.

The chain has TRBV2 and TRBJ2-7; maybe TRBD2 (6 bases). This CDR3 has 13 amino acids. Germline CDR1 reads SNHLY; CDR2 reads FYNNEI. V was clipped by 5 bases and J by 3 bases, with 11 bases between them. This CDR3 reads CASSRGSVYEQYF. Written as DNA, the CDR3 is TGTGCCAGCAGTCGGGGGTCGGTCTACGAGCAGTACTTC.

This clonotype was picked up a small number of times. The chain uses TRBV19 and TRBJ2-1; 7 nucleotides line up with TRBD2. The V segment lost 3 bases and the J segment 4 bases; nucleotides outside the gene matches: 6. This CDR3 has 15 residues. Germline V gene sequence: CDR1 LNHDA, CDR2 SQIVND (reference sequence). The CDR3 sequence: CASSMMGGDYNEQFF. CDR3 coding DNA: TGTGCCAGTAGTATGATGGGGGGGGATTACAATGAGCAGTTCTTC. Complete variable domain (other parts from reference TRBV19 and TRBJ2-1): DGGITQSPKYLFRKEGQNVTLSCEQNLNHDAMYWYRQDPGQGLRLIYYSQIVNDFQKGDIAEGYSVSREKKESFPLTVTSAQKNPTAFYLCASSMMGGDYNEQFFGPGTRLTVL.

The chain is built from TRBV5-1 and TRBJ1-5; no reliable D call. This CDR3 has 13 residues. V gave up 5 bases and J gave up 3 bases, with 9 bases separating them. Germline loops: CDR1 SGHRS, CDR2 YFSETQ. CDR3 nucleotides: TGCGCCAGCAGACCAGGCATCAATCAGCCCCAGCATTTT. Amino acid sequence: CASRPGINQPQHF.

This clonotype was detected ten times or more. The chain combines TRBV20-1 with TRBJ2-3; 10 bases match TRBD1. Germline V lookup: CDR1 DFQATT, CDR2 SNEGSKA (reference sequence). The junction had 8 bases not matched to a gene; V was cut back by 5 bases and J by 0 bases. This CDR3 contains 16 residues. CDR3 sequence: CSAGRDRGGSTDTQYF. As DNA, the CDR3 is TGCAGTGCTGGCCGGGACAGGGGAGGAAGCACAGATACGCAGTATTTT.

This clonotype was seen at least ten times. V gene TRBV28 combines with J gene TRBJ1-1; TRBD1 aligns across 7 bases. The CDR3 sequence is 15 residues long. The germline V gene encodes CDR1 MDHEN and CDR2 SYDVKM. Losses at the gene ends were 5 bases for V and 0 bases for J; bases not matched to a gene: 6. The CDR3 loop reads CASSPAGQLNTEAFF. CDR3 DNA sequence: TGTGCCAGCAGTCCGGCGGGACAGCTGAACACTGAAGCTTTCTTT.

This chain uses TRBV7-3 with TRBJ2-1; 11 bases map to TRBD2. The length of the CDR3 is 16 residues. The V and J ends lost 4 bases and 10 bases, in that order; junction bases with no gene match: 12. CDR1 is SGHTA, CDR2 FQGTGA, per germline. The CDR3: CASSSGLAGGASEQFF. As DNA, the CDR3 is TGTGCCAGCAGCTCCGGGCTAGCGGGGGGCGCCTCCGAGCAGTTCTTC.

This clonotype turned up a few times. The gene calls are TRBV20-1 and TRBJ1-5; 8 bases are shared with TRBD1. V dropped 6 bases and J dropped 0; count of bases not matched to a gene: 13. Germline values: CDR1 DFQATT, CDR2 SNEGSKA (reference sequence). This CDR3 region has 17 residues. Here the CDR3 DNA reads TGCAGTGCACCGGACAGGGAGGTCTTCTATAGCAATCAGCCCCAGCATTTT. Translated: CSAPDREVFYSNQPQHF.

As DNA, the CDR3 is TGTGCCATCGGGACACCACCGGCAGAGACCCAGTACTTC. Its protein is CAIGTPPAETQYF. The V and J genes are TRBV19 and TRBJ2-5, with TRBD1 as a possible D gene (6 bases). This CDR3 has 13 residues. The germline V and J ends were trimmed by 10 bases and 4 bases, with 16 bases remaining between them. CDR1 is LNHDA, CDR2 SQIVND, per germline (reference sequence).

This clonotype was found a few times. Since a much larger clone is just one base distant, this may be a read error. The chain has TRBV11-2 and TRBJ2-7; TRBD2 matches at 11 bases. Germline V CDR1 and CDR2: SGHAT, FQNNGV. The CDR3 length is 16 residues. The CDR3 bases are TGTGCCAGCAGCTCTCATGCTAGCGGGGGGTTCTACGAGCTGTACTTC. Translation gives CASSSHASGGFYELYF.

About this clonotype itself: One end of the junction varies from germline; a read error may be responsible. The chain is built from TRBV5-1 and TRBJ2-7; D gene uncertain. Germline V gene sequence: CDR1 SGHRS, CDR2 YFSETQ. CDR3 length: 13 residues. The CDR3 DNA sequence: TGCGCCAGCAGTAGTGGGCCGACCTACGAGCAGTGCTTC. It encodes CASSSGPTYEQCF. Using reference TRBV5-1 and TRBJ2-7 for the parts outside the CDR3, the full variable domain is KAGVTQTPRYLIKTRGQQVTLSCSPISGHRSVSWYQQTPGQGLQFLFEYFSETQRNKGNFPGRFSGRQFSNSRSEMNVSTLELGDSALYLCASSSGPTYEQCFGPGTRLTVT.

J is TRBJ2-3 and V is TRBV24-1; the D gene could be TRBD1 or TRBD2 (5 bases each). Trimming shortened V by 3 bases and J by 2 bases, and 5 bases separated the two germline ends. In germline, CDR1 is KGHDR, CDR2 SFDVKD. The CDR3 sequence is 13 residues long. For the CDR3, the DNA is TGTGCCACCAGTGATGGGACCACAGATACGCAGTATTTT. It yields the protein CATSDGTTDTQYF.

The table lists this clonotype with many counts. CDR3 DNA sequence: TGTGCCAGCAGCGAAACCTTAGCCGGAGAGACCCAGTACTTC. Its protein product is CASSETLAGETQYF. The chain couples TRBV9 to TRBJ2-5; the D is unclear. The germline gives CDR1 SGDLS, CDR2 YYNGEE. The V gene lost 3 bases and the J gene lost 4 bases, with 13 bases spanning the gap. CDR3 length: 14 amino acids.

This clonotype was seen a handful of times. The rearrangement joins TRBV9 to TRBJ1-1; tentatively, D is TRBD1 (5 bases). This CDR3 contains 18 residues. Trimming left V 3 bases short and J 4 bases short, with 25 bases between. CDR1 and CDR2 (germline): SGDLS, YYNGEE. The CDR3 loop is CASSARTTGGRGSTEAFF. The CDR3, as DNA: TGTGCCAGCAGCGCCCGAACAACGGGGGGTAGGGGATCCACTGAAGCTTTCTTT.

To note about this clonotype: An end of the junction does not agree with germline; a read error may underlie this. This sequence joins TRBV5-1 and TRBJ1-2, with TRBD1 matching 7 bases. Looked up from germline, CDR1 is SGHRS and CDR2 is YFSETQ. This CDR3 comprises 16 residues. The CDR3 protein is CAGSTGGGQINYGYTF. For the CDR3, the DNA is TGCGCCGGCAGCACTGGTGGGGGACAGATTAACTATGGCTACACCTTC. The whole variable domain, filled in from reference TRBV5-1 and TRBJ1-2, reads KAGVTQTPRYLIKTRGQQVTLSCSPISGHRSVSWYQQTPGQGLQFLFEYFSETQRNKGNFPGRFSGRQFSNSRSEMNVSTLELGDSALYLCAGSTGGGQINYGYTFGSGTRLTVV.

This clonotype was seen repeatedly, ten times or more. This chain joins TRBV5-6 and TRBJ1-1, with D unclear. CDR1 and CDR2 from the germline V gene are SGHDT and YYEEEE. V was shortened by 6 bases and J by 3 bases, with 6 bases between the two germline ends. The CDR3 extends over 11 amino acids. This CDR3 is CASIKDTEAFF. DNA of the CDR3: TGTGCCAGCATCAAGGACACTGAAGCTTTCTTT.

This clonotype was seen many times. In DNA form, the CDR3 reads TGTGCCAGCAGTTTAGGGGAGGAGGGGGCGCAGGGAGTCGAGCAGTACTTC. Translation: CASSLGEEGAQGVEQYF. This sequence joins TRBV28 and TRBJ2-7; tentative D call: TRBD1 (7 bases). The germline V gene encodes CDR1 MDHEN and CDR2 SYDVKM. V lost 2 bases to trimming and J lost 6 bases, with 23 bases between them. This CDR3 contains 17 residues.

Many counts were recorded for this clonotype. The gene calls are TRBV6-5 and TRBJ2-7; 7 bases are a match to TRBD2. V trimming: 2 bases; J trimming: 5 bases; junction bases outside the gene matches: 6. Germline lookup yields CDR1 MNHEY and CDR2 SVGAGI. The CDR3 totals 14 residues. The CDR3 DNA reads TGTGCCAGCAGTTACGGGGGGGGGGTCCACGAGCAGTACTTC. Translated, it gives CASSYGGGVHEQYF.

For this clonotype: A much larger clone lies one base from this, so it may be a read error. The chain combines TRBV2 with TRBJ1-2; no firm D call. This CDR3 is built from 13 residues. From germline, CDR1 is SNHLY and CDR2 FYNNEI. The CDR3 spells CANSTKANYGYTF. The CDR3, as DNA: TGTGCCAACAGTACAAAAGCTAACTATGGCTACACCTTC.

Ten or more counts support this clonotype. The gene calls are TRBV3-1 and TRBJ1-5; the D is unclear. This CDR3 is built from 15 residues. Per germline, CDR1 LGHDT and CDR2 YNNKEL (reference sequence). V shed 1 base and J shed 0 bases, with 7 bases lying between them. The CDR3 loop is CASSQGPISNQPQHF. CDR3 DNA: TGTGCCAGCAGCCAAGGACCGATTAGCAATCAGCCCCAGCATTTT.

About this clonotype itself: A much larger clone lies one base from this, so it may be a read error. No conserved phenylalanine or tryptophan is present at the end of the CDR3, so a read error is the likely explanation. Because the CDR3's place on the DNA is in doubt, the DNA is left out and the CDR3 is given as listed by TCRdb. The J gene is TRBJ2-7, the V gene TRBV7-8; the table's D gene call, TRBD2, was not cross checked with the DNA. Ends included, the CDR3 has 13 residues. Germline assignment: CDR1 SGHVS and CDR2 FQNEAQ. CDR3 sequence: CASSLDSVTQPTN.

The gene calls are TRBV20-1 and TRBJ2-7; D unclear. The V gene's germline CDR1 is DFQATT and CDR2 SNEGSKA (reference sequence). V dropped 0 bases and J dropped 2 bases, with 17 bases sitting between them. This CDR3 has 16 residues. CDR3 sequence: CSARDTASPFTYEQYF. CDR3 coding DNA: TGCAGTGCTAGAGATACAGCCTCCCCTTTCACCTACGAGCAGTACTTC.

The chain couples TRBV6-1 to TRBJ1-5, with D maybe TRBD1 (5 bases). Between the trimmed V and J ends, which lost 2 bases and 2 bases, there was a span of 13 bases. CDR1 and CDR2 (germline): MNHNS, SASEGT. The CDR3 extends over 16 amino acids. The CDR3 DNA reads as TGTGCCAGCAGTGAATCTGGGGGAGACGGCAATCAGCCCCAGCATTTT. It yields the protein CASSESGGDGNQPQHF.

This clonotype occurred a few times. This chain links TRBV19 with TRBJ2-5; 13 nucleotides match TRBD2. This CDR3 has 16 amino acids. Germline V gene lookup returns CDR1 LNHDA and CDR2 SQIVND (reference sequence). V lost 5 bases to trimming and J lost 2 bases; unmatched junction nucleotides: 5. In nucleotides, the CDR3 is TGTGCCAGTAGTCCAGGACTAGCGGGAGTACAAGAGACCCAGTACTTC. This codes for CASSPGLAGVQETQYF.

This clonotype showed up many times. The chain couples TRBV20-1 to TRBJ2-1; 7 positions agree with TRBD2. The CDR3 consists of 14 residues. The germline gives CDR1 DFQATT, CDR2 SNEGSKA (reference sequence). Losses at the gene ends were 5 bases for V and 0 bases for J; bases not matched to a gene: 4. CDR3 amino acids: CSAFRLASYNEQFF. CDR3 coding DNA: TGCAGTGCTTTTCGACTAGCCTCCTACAATGAGCAGTTCTTC.

This clonotype was counted at least ten times. The rearrangement joins TRBV5-1 to TRBJ2-1, with D perhaps matching TRBD1 (6 bases). V lost 2 bases and J lost 5, with 8 bases in between. The germline CDR1 and CDR2 sequences are SGHRS and YFSETQ. The CDR3 totals 13 residues. CDR3 DNA sequence: TGCGCCAGCAGCTTTCACAGGGACAATGAGCAGTTCTTC. This sequence encodes CASSFHRDNEQFF.

Regarding this clonotype: It differs at one base from a far larger clone, so likely a read error. This chain connects TRBV5-4 to TRBJ1-1, with D possibly matching TRBD1 (5 bases). Looked up from germline, CDR1 is SGHNT and CDR2 is YYREEE (reference sequence). V lost 1 base and J lost 0, with 7 bases in between. The CDR3 has 14 residues. The CDR3 nucleotides read TGTGCCAGCAGCTTGCCAGGGTTGAACACTGAAGCTTTCTTT. Protein sequence: CASSLPGLNTEAFF.

At least ten counts were recorded for this clonotype. J is TRBJ2-2 and V is TRBV11-2; TRBD2 aligns across 8 bases. V shed 1 base, J shed 15 bases, and the junction held 7 bases outside the gene matches. CDR1 is SGHAT, CDR2 FQNNGV, per germline. The CDR3 runs to 13 residues. CDR3 sequence reads: CASSLVGPGGVFF. The DNA for the CDR3 is TGTGCCAGCAGCTTAGTTGGCCCGGGAGGGGTGTTTTTT.

On this clonotype itself: A much larger clone sits a single nucleotide away, making a read error possible. The genes are TRBV27 and TRBJ2-5; TRBD2 matches at 8 bases. The germline V gene encodes CDR1 MNHEY and CDR2 SMNVEV (reference sequence). CDR3 length: 15 residues. The CDR3 reads CASKLAAHYGEPQYF. The CDR3 region has the DNA TGTGCCAGCAAACTAGCGGCCCACTATGGAGAGCCCCAGTACTTC.